This section outlines one T cell receptor beta chain sequence together with its context. Its antigen is undetermined. The germline CDR1 and CDR2 sequences are SGHRS and YFSETQ. The CDR3 runs 18 residues. Trimming took 4 bases from V and 5 from J, leaving 27 bases between them. This entry comes from a study of response to subunit inactivated influenza vaccine. A single record per CDR3 protein comes from TCRdb applying MiXCR to the RT-PCR reads. The sample consists of 500,000 to 750,000 distinct CDR3 sequences, 12% to 15% of them appearing once. The study, taken as a whole, reports: New T cells are recruited in small numbers by each seasonal influenza vaccination, according to the authors' suggestion.

The sample was PBMCs from blood, taken 11 to 12 days after vaccination. This chain uses TRBV5-1 with TRBJ2-5, with a weak D call TRBD2 (6 bases). The sequence was collected from a man aged 45-65 years who received an inactivated influenza vaccine. CDR3 sequence (DNA): TGCGCCAGCAGCATTATTAATACCGGGACTCTAAAGGCGGAGACCCAGTACTTC. Its translation is CASSIINTGTLKAETQYF.